The entry below gives a single T cell receptor beta chain sequence along with its context. Its antigen is not known. This table comes from immunoSEQ multiplex PCR, and its TCRdb copy is limited to in-frame clones, with some not included. The table records tens of thousands of clones, about 91% of them present only once. CDR3 length: 15 amino acids. Germline assignment: CDR1 SGHVS and CDR2 FQNEAQ. Trimming pared 0 bases from V and 8 bases from J, leaving 13 bases between. All the patients suffered relapse after autologous stem cell transplantation, and brentuximab vedotin exposure differed. This specimen belongs to a study of PD-1 blockade in classical Hodgkin lymphoma. Overall study: Nivolumab dosing for patients was 3 mg/kg, administered intravenously every 2 weeks.

General study findings and limits: Newly diagnosed patients had diversity similar to the baseline diversity of complete responders. A significant rise in TCR diversity was seen by C4D1 for CD4+ cells but not for CD8+ cells.

The chain carries TRBV7-8 and TRBJ1-4, with D uncertain. This sample comprised peripheral blood mononuclear cells (PBMCs), obtained at baseline. The TCR was taken from a human donor with classical Hodgkin lymphoma. DNA of the CDR3: TGTGCCAGCAGCTTAGCGCGGCTTGTGGGAGAAAAACTGTTTTTT. Translating gives CASSLARLVGEKLFF.